The T cell receptor beta chain under discussion was sequenced for a study of OX40 agonist ivuxolimab in advanced cancers. Assay used: immunoSEQ multiplex PCR; TCRdb lists only in-frame clones, some missing. In the table there are under 95,000 clones, 86% of which are singletons. From germline, CDR1 is MNHNS and CDR2 SASEGT. Trimming pared 3 bases from V and 4 bases from J, leaving 7 bases between. The CDR3 is made up of 13 amino acids. This chain joins TRBV6-1 and TRBJ1-5; no clear D. This receptor was taken from an adult with an advanced solid tumor such as melanoma, head and neck, liver or kidney cancer. This material consisted of CD4+ or CD8+ T cells sorted from blood, taken in a trial of the OX40 agonist ivuxolimab. In nucleotides, the CDR3 is TGTGCCAGCAGTGAGAAAAGAAATCAGCCCCAGCATTTT. Translated: CASSEKRNQPQHF.